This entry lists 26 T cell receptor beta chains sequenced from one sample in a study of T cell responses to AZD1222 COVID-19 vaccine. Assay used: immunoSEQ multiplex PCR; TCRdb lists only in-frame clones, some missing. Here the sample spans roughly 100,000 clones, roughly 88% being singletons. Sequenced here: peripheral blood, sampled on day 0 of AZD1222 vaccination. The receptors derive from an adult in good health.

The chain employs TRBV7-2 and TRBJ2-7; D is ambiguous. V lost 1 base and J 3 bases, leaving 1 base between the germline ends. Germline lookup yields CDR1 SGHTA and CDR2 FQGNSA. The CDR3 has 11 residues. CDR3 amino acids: CASSLDYEQYF. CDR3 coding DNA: TGTGCCAGCAGCTTAGACTACGAGCAGTACTTC.

CDR3 nucleotide sequence: TGTGCCAGCAGCACCACCCACGAGCCAGATACGCAGTATTTT. The encoded protein is CASSTTHEPDTQYF. The chain employs TRBV7-9 and TRBJ2-3; D gene unclear. Per the germline V gene, CDR1 is SEHNR and CDR2 is FQNEAQ (reference sequence). This CDR3 contains 14 residues. V lost 5 bases and J lost 4, with 13 bases in between.

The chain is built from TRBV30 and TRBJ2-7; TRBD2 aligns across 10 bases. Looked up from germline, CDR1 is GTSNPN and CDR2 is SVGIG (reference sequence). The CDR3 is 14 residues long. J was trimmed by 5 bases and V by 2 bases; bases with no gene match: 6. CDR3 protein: CAWSPGTSVDEQYF. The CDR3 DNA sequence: TGTGCCTGGAGTCCCGGGACTAGCGTTGACGAGCAGTACTTC.

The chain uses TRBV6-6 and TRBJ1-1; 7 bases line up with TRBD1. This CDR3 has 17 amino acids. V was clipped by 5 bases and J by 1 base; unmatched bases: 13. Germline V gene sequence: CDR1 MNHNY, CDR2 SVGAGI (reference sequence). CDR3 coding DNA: TGTGCCAGCAGTCCAAACAGGGGCCGGTCCGGGAACACTGAAGCTTTCTTT. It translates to CASSPNRGRSGNTEAFF.

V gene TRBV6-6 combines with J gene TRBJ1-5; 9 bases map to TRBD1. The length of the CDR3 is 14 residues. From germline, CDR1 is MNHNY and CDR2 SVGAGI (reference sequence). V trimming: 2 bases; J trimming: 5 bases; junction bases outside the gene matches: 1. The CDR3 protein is CASSYRDRDQPQHF. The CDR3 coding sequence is TGTGCCAGCAGTTACCGGGACAGGGATCAGCCCCAGCATTTT.

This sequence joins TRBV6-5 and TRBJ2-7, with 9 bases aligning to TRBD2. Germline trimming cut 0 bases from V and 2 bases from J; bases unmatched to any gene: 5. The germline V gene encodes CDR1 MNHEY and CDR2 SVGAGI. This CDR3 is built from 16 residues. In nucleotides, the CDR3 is TGTGCCAGCAGTTACTCCAGACCTAGCGGGGCCTACGAGCAGTACTTC. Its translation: CASSYSRPSGAYEQYF.

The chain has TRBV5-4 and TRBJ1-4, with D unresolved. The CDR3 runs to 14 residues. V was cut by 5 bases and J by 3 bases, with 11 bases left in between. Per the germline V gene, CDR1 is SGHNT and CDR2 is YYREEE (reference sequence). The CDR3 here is CASRKGEPNEKLFF. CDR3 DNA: TGTGCCAGCAGGAAAGGCGAACCTAATGAAAAACTGTTTTTT.

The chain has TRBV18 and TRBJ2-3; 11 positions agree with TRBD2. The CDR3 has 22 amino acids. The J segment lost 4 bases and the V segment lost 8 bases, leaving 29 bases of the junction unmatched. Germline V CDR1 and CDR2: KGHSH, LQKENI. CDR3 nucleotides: TGTGCCAGCCTTGCGACTAGCGGGGCGCCTCATCCCCGTCTGCCGTCTGCAGATACGCAGTATTTT. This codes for CASLATSGAPHPRLPSADTQYF.

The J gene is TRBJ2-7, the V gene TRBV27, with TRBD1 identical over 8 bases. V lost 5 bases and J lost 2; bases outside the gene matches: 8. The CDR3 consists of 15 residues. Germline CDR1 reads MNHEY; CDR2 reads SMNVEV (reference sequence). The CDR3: CASSETGTGAYEQYF. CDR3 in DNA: TGTGCCAGCAGTGAGACCGGGACAGGTGCCTACGAGCAGTACTTC.

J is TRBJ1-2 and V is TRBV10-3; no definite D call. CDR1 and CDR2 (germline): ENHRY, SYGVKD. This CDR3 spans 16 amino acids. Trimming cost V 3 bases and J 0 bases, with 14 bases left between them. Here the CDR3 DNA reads TGTGCCATCAGTGACCTGGCAGACACCTCTAACTATGGCTACACCTTC. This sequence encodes CAISDLADTSNYGYTF.

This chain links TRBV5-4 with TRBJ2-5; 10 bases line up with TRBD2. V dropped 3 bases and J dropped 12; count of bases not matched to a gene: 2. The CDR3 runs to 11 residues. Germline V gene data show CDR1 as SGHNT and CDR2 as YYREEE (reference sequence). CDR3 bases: TGTGCCAGCAGCTCAGCGGGGGGGAAGTACTTC. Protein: CASSSAGGKYF.

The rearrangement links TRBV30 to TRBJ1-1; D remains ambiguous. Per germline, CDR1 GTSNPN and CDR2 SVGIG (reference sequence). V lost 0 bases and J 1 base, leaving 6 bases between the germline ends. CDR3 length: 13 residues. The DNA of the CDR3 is TGTGCCTGGAGTGTACGACAGAACACTGAAGCTTTCTTT. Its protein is CAWSVRQNTEAFF.

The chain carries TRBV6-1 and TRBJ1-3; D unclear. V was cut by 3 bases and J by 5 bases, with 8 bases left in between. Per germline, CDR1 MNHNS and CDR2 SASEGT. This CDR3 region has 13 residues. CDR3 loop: CASSEVQRNTIYF. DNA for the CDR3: TGTGCCAGCAGTGAGGTACAAAGAAACACCATATATTTT.

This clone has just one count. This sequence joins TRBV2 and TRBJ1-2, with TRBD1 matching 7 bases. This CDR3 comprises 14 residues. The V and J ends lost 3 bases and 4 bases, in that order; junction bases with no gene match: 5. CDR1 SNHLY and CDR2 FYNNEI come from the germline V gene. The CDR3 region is CASSEPTGFYGYTF. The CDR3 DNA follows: TGTGCCAGCAGTGAGCCGACAGGGTTCTATGGCTACACCTTC.

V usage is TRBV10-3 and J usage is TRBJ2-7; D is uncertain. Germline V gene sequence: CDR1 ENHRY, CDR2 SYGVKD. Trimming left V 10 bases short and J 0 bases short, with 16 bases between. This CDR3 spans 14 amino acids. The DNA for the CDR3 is TGTGCCACCAAGGACCCCCTAAGCTCCTACGAGCAGTACTTC. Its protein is CATKDPLSSYEQYF.

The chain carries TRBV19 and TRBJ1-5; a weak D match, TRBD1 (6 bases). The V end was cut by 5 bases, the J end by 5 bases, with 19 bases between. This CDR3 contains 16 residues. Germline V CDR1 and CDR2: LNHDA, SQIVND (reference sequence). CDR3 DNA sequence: TGTGCCAGTAGTTCCAATACAGGGAAGGAGTATCAGCCCCAGCATTTT. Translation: CASSSNTGKEYQPQHF.

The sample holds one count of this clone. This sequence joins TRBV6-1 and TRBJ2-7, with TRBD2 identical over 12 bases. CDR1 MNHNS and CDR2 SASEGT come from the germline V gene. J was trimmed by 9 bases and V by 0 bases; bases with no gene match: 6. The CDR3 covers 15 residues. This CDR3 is CASSEALGLAGRQYF. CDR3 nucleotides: TGTGCCAGCAGTGAAGCCCTAGGACTAGCGGGGCGGCAGTACTTC.

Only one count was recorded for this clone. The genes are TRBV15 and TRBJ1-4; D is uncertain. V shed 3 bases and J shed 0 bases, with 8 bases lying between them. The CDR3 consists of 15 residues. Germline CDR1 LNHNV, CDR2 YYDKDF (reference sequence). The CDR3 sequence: CATSRQEATNEKLFF. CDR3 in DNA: TGTGCCACCAGCAGGCAAGAAGCAACTAATGAAAAACTGTTTTTT.

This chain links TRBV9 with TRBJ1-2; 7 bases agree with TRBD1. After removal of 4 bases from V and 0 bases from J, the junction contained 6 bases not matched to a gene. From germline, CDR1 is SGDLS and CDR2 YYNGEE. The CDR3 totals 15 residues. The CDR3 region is CASSSPGQSNYGYTF. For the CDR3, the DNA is TGTGCCAGCAGCAGCCCGGGACAGTCTAACTATGGCTACACCTTC.

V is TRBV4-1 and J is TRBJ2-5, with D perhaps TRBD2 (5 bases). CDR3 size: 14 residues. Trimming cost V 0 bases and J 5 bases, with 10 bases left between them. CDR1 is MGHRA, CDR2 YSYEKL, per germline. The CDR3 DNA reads TGCGCCAGCAGCCAAGATACGCGAGGGGAGACCCAGTACTTC. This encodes CASSQDTRGETQYF.

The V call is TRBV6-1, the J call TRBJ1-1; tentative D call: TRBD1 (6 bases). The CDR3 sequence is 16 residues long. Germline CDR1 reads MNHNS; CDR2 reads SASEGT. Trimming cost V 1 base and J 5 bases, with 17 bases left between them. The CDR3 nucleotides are TGTGCCAGCAGTGAAGGCCCCAGGGGAGTGGGAACTGAAGCTTTCTTT. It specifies CASSEGPRGVGTEAFF.

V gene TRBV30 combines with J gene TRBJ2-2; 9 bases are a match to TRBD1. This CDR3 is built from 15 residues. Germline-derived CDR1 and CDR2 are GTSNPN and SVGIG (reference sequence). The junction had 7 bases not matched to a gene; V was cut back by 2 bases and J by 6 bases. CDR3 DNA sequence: TGTGCCTGGAGTCTCCGGGACAGGGTGTCCGGGGAGCTGTTTTTT. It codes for CAWSLRDRVSGELFF. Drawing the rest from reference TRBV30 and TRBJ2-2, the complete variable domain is SQTIHQWPATLVQPVGSPLSLECTVEGTSNPNLYWYRQAAGRGLQLLFYSVGIGQISSEVPQNLSASRPQDRQFILSSKKLLLSDSGFYLCAWSLRDRVSGELFFGEGSRLTVL.

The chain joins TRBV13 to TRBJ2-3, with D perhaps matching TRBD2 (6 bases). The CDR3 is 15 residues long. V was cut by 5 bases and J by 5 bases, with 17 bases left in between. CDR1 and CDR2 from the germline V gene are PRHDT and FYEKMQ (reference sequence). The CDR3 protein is CASSHPQRGIDTQYF. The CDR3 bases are TGTGCCAGCAGCCACCCCCAACGGGGGATAGATACGCAGTATTTT.

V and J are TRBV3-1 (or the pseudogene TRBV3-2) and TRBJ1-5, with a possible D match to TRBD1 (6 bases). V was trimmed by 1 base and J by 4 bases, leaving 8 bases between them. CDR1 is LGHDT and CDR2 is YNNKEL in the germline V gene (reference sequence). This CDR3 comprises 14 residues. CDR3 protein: CASSQGQGNQPQHF. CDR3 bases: TGTGCCAGCAGCCAAGGGCAGGGGAATCAGCCCCAGCATTTT.

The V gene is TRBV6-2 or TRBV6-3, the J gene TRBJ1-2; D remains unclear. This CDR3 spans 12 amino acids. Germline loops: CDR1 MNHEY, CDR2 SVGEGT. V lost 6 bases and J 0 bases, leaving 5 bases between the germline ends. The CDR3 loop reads CASSWTNYGYTF. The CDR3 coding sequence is TGTGCCAGCAGCTGGACTAACTATGGCTACACCTTC.

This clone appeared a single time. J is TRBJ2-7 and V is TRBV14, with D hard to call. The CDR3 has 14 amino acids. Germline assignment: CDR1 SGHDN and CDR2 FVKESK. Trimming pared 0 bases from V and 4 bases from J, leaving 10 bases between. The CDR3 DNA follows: TGTGCCAGCAGCCAAGACTTCGGGTTATACGAGCAGTACTTC. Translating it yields CASSQDFGLYEQYF.